The rows below give T cell receptor beta chains drawn from one sample of a study of cytomegalovirus exposure and HLA in healthy donors. Measured with immunoSEQ multiplex PCR; TCRdb has only the in-frame clones, and not every one. Here the sample spans tens of thousands of clones, around three quarters being singletons. Sequencing input: PBMCs. The origin of the receptors is a young man in good health and CMV-seronegative. Each CDR3 is given with its conserved first and last residue. A D gene is named only where the DNA matches it firmly. Clone size appears in some rows only: once, few, many, or a class for an expanded clone.

clone size	V gene	J gene	D gene	CDR3 DNA	CDR3 protein
NA	TRBV9	TRBJ1-1	TRBD1	TGTGCCAGCAGCCCCAGACAGGGGGCGAACACTGAAGCTTTCTTT	CASSPRQGANTEAFF
NA	TRBV28	TRBJ1-2	TRBD1	TGTGCCAGCAGTCCCCGGGGACAGGGCCGCCGGAGAGGTGGCTACACCTTC	CASSPRGQGRRRGGYTF
NA	TRBV30	TRBJ1-4	NA	TGTGCCTGGAGTTCTAGACGGGCAACTAATGAAAAACTGTTTTTT	CAWSSRRATNEKLFF
NA	TRBV29-1	TRBJ2-4	NA	TGCAGCGTTGAAGAGGACAGAGCCAAAAACATTCAGTACTTC	CSVEEDRAKNIQYF
NA	TRBV11-2	TRBJ2-1	TRBD2	TGTGCCAGCAGCCCCCTCGGCGGGAGGGACTACAATGAGCAGTTCTTC	CASSPLGGRDYNEQFF
NA	TRBV7-6	TRBJ2-6	NA	TGTGCCAGCAGCTTAGGTTCGGGAATTACTGGGGCCAACGTCCTGACTTTC	CASSLGSGITGANVLTF
NA	TRBV7-7	TRBJ2-3	NA	TGTGCCAGCAGCTTACGTGAAGGGGCAGATACGCAGTATTTT	CASSLREGADTQYF
few	TRBV4-2	TRBJ1-1	NA	TGTGCCAGCAGCCAAGAGCCGTCTCCGAGGAACACTGAAGCTTTCTTT	CASSQEPSPRNTEAFF
NA	TRBV18	TRBJ1-2	TRBD1	TGTGCCAGCTCGCCGGGACAGGAGGGTGGCTACACCTTC	CASSPGQEGGYTF
NA	TRBV14	TRBJ2-7	NA	TGTGCCAGCAGCCAAGGACGGAGGGGCGAGCAGTACTTC	CASSQGRRGEQYF